The present T cell receptor (beta chain) was sequenced within a study of T cell clonality in common variable immunodeficiency. Study-wide findings and caveats: Links between repertoire features and CVID complications were heterogeneity-limited. Compared with controls, CVID subjects had fewer shared TCRbeta clones. Common variable immunodeficiency TCR beta sequences reportedly had fewer deletions and N-nucleotide insertions.

Replacement immunoglobulin had been given to every CVID subject for at least one year. The germline V gene has CDR1 SQVTM and CDR2 ANQGSEA. This CDR3 comprises 14 residues. The V segment lost 5 bases and the J segment 4 bases; nucleotides outside the gene matches: 4. The sample holds many counts of this clone. Its target is not known. From the germline J gene comes the end of the CDR3, since the read stops 3 residues before it. Method: immunoSEQ multiplex PCR; TCRdb's copy keeps in-frame clones and lacks some. Observed in the sample are about 34,000 clones, none of them singletons. The sample comprised peripheral blood mononuclear cells. The sequence came from a human donor with common variable immunodeficiency. The chain uses TRBV29-1 and TRBJ2-3; 12 nucleotides align to TRBD2. Incomplete CDR3 DNA: TGCAGCGTTTCACTAGCGGGAGGACCAGATACG. It specifies CSVSLAGGPDT. The CDR3 reads in full as CSVSLAGGPDTQYF.